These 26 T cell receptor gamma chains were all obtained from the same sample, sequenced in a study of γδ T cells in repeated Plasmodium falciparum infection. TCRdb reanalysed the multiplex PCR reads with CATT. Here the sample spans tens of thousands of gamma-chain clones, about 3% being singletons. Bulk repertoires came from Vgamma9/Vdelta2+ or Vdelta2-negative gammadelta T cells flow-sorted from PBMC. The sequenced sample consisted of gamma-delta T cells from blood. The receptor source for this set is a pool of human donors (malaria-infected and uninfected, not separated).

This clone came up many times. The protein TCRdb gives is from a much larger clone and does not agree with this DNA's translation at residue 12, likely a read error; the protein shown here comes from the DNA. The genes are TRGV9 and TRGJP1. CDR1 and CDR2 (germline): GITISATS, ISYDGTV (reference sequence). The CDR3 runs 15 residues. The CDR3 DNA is TGTGCCTTGTGGGAGTTATATACCACTGGTTGGTCCAAGATATTT. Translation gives CALWELYTTGWSKIF.

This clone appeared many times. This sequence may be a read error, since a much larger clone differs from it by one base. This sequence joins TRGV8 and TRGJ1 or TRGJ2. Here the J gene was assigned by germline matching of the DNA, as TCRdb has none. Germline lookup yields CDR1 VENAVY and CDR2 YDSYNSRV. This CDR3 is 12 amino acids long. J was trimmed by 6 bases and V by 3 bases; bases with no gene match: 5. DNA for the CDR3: TGTGCCACCTGGGATTTTGGTTATAAGAAACTCTTT. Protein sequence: CATWDFGYKKLF.

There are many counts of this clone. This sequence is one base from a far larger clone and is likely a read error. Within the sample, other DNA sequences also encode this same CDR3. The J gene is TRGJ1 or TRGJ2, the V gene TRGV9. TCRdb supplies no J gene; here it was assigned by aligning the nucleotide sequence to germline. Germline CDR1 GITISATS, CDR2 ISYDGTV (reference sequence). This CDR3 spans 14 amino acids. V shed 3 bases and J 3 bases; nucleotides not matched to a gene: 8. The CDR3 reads CALWEYRAYYKKLF. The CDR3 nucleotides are TGTGCCTTGTGGGAGTACCGGGCTTATTATAAGAAACTCTTT.

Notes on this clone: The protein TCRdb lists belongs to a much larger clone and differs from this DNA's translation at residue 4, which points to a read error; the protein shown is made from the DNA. The CDR3 DNA reads as TGTGCCTTGGGGGAGGTTCGAGGGGAAGAGTTGGGCAAAAAAATCAAGGTATTT. Its protein product is CALGEVRGEELGKKIKVF. V gene TRGV9 combines with J gene TRGJP. The J gene, absent from TCRdb, was called here by matching the DNA to germline. The CDR3 runs to 18 residues. The germline CDR1 and CDR2 sequences are GITISATS and ISYDGTV (reference sequence).

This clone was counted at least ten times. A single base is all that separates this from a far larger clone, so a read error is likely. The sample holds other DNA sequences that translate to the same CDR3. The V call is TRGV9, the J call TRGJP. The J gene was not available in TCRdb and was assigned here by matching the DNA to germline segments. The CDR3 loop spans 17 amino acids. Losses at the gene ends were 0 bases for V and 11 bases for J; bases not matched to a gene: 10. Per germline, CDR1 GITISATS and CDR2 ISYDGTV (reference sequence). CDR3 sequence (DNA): TGTGCCTTGTGGGAGGTGACTGGTGAGCTGGGCAAAAAAATCAAGGTATTT. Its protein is CALWEVTGELGKKIKVF.

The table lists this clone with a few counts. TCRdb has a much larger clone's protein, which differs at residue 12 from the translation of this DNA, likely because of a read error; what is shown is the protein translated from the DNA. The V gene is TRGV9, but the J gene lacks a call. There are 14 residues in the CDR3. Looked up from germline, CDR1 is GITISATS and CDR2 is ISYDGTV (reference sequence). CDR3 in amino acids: CALWEVHRCYKELF. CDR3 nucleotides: TGTGCCTTGTGGGAGGTCCACCGTTGTTATAAGGAACTCTTT.

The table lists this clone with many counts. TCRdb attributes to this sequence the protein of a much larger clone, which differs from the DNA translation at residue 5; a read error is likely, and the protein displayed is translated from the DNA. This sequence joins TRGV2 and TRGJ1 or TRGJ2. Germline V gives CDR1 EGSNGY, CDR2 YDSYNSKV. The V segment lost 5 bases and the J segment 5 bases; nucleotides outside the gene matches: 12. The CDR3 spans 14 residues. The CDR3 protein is CATWGGLTHYKKLF. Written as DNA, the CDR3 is TGTGCCACCTGGGGCGGATTAACGCATTATAAGAAACTCTTT.

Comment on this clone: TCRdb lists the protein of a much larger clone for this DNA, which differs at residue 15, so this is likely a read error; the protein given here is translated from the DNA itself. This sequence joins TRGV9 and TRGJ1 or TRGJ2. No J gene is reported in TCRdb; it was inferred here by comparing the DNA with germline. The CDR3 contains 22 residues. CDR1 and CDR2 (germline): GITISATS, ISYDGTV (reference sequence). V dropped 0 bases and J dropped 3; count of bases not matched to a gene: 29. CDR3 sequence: CALWEVPPRRPRKKASYYKKLF. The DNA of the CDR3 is TGTGCCTTGTGGGAGGTGCCCCCACGACGCCCTAGAAAGAAGGCCTCTTATTATAAGAAACTCTTT.

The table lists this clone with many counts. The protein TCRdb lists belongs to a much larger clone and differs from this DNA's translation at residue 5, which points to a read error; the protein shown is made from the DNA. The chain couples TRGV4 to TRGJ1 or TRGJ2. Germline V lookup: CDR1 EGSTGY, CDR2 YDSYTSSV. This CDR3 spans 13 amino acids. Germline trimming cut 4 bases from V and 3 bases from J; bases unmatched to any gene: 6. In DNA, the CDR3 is TGTGCCACCTGGGAGGGTCTTTATTATAAGAAACTCTTT. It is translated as CATWEGLYYKKLF.

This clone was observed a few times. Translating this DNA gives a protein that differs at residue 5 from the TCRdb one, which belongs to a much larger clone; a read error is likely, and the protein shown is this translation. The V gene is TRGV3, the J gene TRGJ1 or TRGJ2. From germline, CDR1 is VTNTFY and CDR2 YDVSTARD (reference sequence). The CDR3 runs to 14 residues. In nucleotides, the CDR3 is TGTGCCACCTGGGGCAGGCGGCTTTATTATAAGAAACTCTTT. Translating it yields CATWGRRLYYKKLF.

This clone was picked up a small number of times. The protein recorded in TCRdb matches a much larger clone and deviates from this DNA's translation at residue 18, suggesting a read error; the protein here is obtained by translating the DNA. The DNA for the CDR3 is TGTGCCACCTGGGACAGGGGCGGTATCCCCGGGGGTAGTAGTGATTGGATCAGGACGTTT. The encoded protein is CATWDRGGIPGGSSDWIRTF. V and J are TRGV5 and TRGJP2. The CDR3 runs 20 residues. Germline V gene data show CDR1 as VINAFY and CDR2 as YDVSNSKD.

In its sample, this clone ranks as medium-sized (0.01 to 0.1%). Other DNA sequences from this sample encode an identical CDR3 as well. The DNA of the CDR3 is TGTGCCACCTGGGATAGTATGAGTTATAAGAAACTCTTT. As protein: CATWDSMSYKKLF. This chain joins TRGV4 and TRGJ1 or TRGJ2. This CDR3 contains 13 residues. Germline V gives CDR1 EGSTGY, CDR2 YDSYTSSV. Trimming at V came to 3 bases and at J to 6 bases, leaving 8 bases not matched to a gene.

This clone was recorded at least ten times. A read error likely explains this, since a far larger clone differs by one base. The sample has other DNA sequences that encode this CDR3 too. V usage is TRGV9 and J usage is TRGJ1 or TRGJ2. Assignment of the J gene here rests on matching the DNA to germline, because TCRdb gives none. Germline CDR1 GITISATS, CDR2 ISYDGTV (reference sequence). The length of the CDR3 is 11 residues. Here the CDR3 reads CALWEDKKKLF. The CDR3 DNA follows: TGCGCCTTGTGGGAGGATAAAAAGAAACTCTTT.

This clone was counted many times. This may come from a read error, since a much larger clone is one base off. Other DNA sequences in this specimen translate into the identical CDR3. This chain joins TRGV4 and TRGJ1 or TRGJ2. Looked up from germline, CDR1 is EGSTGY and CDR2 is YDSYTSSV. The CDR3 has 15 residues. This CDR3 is CATWDGPRNYYKKLF. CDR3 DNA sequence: TGTGCCACCTGGGATGGGCCGCGTAATTATTACAAGAAACTCTTT.

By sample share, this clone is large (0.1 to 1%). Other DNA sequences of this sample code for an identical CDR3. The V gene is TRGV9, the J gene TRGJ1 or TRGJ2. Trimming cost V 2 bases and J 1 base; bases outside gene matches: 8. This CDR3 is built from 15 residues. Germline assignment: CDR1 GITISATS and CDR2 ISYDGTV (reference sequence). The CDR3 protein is CALWEAYRNYYKKLF. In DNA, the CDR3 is TGTGCCTTGTGGGAGGCGTACCGAAATTATTATAAGAAACTCTTT.

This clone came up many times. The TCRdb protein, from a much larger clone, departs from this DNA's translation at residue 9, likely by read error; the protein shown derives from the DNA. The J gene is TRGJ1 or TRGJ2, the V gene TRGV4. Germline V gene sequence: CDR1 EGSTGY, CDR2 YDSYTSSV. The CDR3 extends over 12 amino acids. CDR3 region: CATWPNYYRKLF. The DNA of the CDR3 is TGTGCCACCTGGCCCAATTATTATAGGAAACTCTTT.

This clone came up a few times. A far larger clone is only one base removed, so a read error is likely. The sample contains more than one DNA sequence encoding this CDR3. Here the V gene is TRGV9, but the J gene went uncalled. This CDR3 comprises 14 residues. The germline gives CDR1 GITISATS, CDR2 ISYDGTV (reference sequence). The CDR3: CALWEVQGHCKKLF. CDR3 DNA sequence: TGTGCCTTGTGGGAGGTGCAAGGTCATTGTAAGAAGCTCTTT.

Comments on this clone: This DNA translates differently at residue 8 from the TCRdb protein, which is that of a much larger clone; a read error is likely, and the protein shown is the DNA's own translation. The CDR3 loop reads CALWETRRCYKKLF. The CDR3 bases are TGTGCCTTGTGGGAGACCCGGCGGTGTTATAAGAAACTCTTT. V is TRGV9 and J is TRGJ1 or TRGJ2. The CDR3 covers 14 residues. From germline, CDR1 is GITISATS and CDR2 ISYDGTV (reference sequence). V dropped 3 bases and J dropped 6; count of bases not matched to a gene: 11.

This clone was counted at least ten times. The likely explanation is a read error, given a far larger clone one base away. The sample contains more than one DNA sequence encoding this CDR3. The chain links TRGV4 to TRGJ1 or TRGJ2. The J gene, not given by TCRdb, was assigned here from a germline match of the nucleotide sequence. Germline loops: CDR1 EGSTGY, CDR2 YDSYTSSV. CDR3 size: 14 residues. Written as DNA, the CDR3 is TGCGCCACCTGGGATGCCCCGGATTATTATAAGAAACTCTTT. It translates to CATWDAPDYYKKLF.

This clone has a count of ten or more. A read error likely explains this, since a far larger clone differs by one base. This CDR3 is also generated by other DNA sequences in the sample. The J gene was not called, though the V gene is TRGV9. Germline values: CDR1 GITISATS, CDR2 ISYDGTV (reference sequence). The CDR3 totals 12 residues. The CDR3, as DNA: TGTGCCTTGTGGGAGCCGGGGGATAAGAAACTCTTC. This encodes CALWEPGDKKLF.

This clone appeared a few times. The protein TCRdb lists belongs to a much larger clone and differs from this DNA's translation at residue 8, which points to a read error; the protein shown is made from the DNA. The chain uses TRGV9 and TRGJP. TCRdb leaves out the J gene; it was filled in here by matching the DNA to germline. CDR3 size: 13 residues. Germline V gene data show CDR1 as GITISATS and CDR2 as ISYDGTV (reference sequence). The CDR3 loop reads CALLGLGRKIKVF. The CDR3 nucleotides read TGTGCCTTGTTAGGGTTGGGCAGAAAAATCAAGGTATTT.

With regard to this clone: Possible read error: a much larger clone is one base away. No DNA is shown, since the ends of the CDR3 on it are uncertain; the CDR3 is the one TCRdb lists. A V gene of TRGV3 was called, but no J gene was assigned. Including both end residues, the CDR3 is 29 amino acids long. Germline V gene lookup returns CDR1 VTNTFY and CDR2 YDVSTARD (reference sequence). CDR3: CATWDPMRNSLAVEQHWLSQVSIGRIQHF.

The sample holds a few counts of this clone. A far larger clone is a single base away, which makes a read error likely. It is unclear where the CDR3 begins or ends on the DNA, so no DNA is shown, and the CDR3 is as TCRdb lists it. The CDR3 here is CALWEVQTIIIRNSLAVEQHLLSQVSIGRIQHF. V gene assignment gives TRGV9, but the J gene was left uncalled. The CDR3 adds up to 33 amino acids, both ends counted. Germline V gives CDR1 GITISATS, CDR2 ISYDGTV (reference sequence).

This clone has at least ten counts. CDR3 bases: TGTGCCACCTGGGAAGCTGGTAGTGATTGGATCAAGACGTTT. This gives the protein CATWEAGSDWIKTF. V is TRGV4 and J is TRGJP2. The J gene was not available in TCRdb and was assigned here by matching the DNA to germline segments. Germline V gives CDR1 EGSTGY, CDR2 YDSYTSSV. Trimming removed 4 bases from V and 3 bases from J; junction bases left unmatched: 5. The CDR3 spans 14 residues.

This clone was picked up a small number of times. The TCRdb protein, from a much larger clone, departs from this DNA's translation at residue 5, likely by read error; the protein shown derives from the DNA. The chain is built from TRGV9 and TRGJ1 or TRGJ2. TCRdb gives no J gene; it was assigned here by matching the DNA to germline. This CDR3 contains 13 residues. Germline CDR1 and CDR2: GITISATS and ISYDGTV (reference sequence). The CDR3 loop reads CALWGVMGREKLF. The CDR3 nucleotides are TGTGCCTTGTGGGGGGTGATGGGAAGGGAGAAACTCTTT.

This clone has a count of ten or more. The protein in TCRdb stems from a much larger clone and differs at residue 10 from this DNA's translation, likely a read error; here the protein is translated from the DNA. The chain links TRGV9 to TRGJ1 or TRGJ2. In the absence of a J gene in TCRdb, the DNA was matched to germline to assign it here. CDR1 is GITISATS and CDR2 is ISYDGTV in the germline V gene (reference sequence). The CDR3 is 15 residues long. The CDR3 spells CALWEARENCYKKLF. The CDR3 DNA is TGTGCCTTGTGGGAGGCCCGGGAGAATTGTTATAAGAAACTCTTT.